The entry below gives a single T cell receptor beta chain sequence along with its context. The data are from a study of blood T cell repertoires in COVID-19. After removal of 4 bases from V and 5 bases from J, the junction contained 12 bases not matched to a gene. The CDR3 totals 17 residues. Germline CDR1 is LGHNT and CDR2 is FRNRAP. The repertoire was sequenced with immunoSEQ multiplex PCR; TCRdb's copy has only in-frame clones and lacks some. The table lists approximately 300,000 clones, more than 70% of them singletons. Sequenced: peripheral blood. This TCR was recovered from a woman between 50 and 59 years old with acute or convalescent COVID-19. The chain is built from TRBV12-5 and TRBJ1-4; 8 bases align to TRBD1. CDR3 loop: CASGSDKQDRVNEKLFF. The DNA of the CDR3 is TGTGCTAGTGGTTCCGACAAACAGGACAGGGTCAATGAAAAACTGTTTTTT.